The 32 T cell receptor beta chains below were found in one sample sequenced in a study of T cell responses to AZD1222 COVID-19 vaccine. Assay used: immunoSEQ multiplex PCR; TCRdb lists only in-frame clones, some missing. Found here are 55,000 to 80,000 clones, 65% to 80% of them singletons; the top ten hold about 14%. The input for sequencing was peripheral blood, taken on day 0 of AZD1222 vaccination. These TCRs come from an adult in good health.

This clone was seen just once. This chain links TRBV5-1 with TRBJ1-3; the match to TRBD1 covers 7 bases. After removal of 0 bases from V and 0 bases from J, the junction contained 3 bases not matched to a gene. The CDR3 sequence is 16 residues long. Per germline, CDR1 SGHRS and CDR2 YFSETQ. The CDR3 DNA reads TGCGCCAGCAGCTTGGGGGGACAGTACTCTGGAAACACCATATATTTT. It encodes CASSLGGQYSGNTIYF.

The genes are TRBV10-1 and TRBJ1-3; D ambiguous. This CDR3 is built from 12 residues. The V gene's germline CDR1 is WNHNN and CDR2 SYGVQD (reference sequence). Trimming removed 10 bases from V and 0 bases from J, with 7 bases in between. CDR3 coding DNA: TGCGCCACTACACGCTCTGGAAACACCATATATTTT. Amino acids: CATTRSGNTIYF.

This clone is categorized as large. The gene calls are TRBV16 and TRBJ2-7, with TRBD1 matching over 11 bases. This CDR3 has 15 amino acids. Unmatched junction bases numbered 7, after V lost 5 bases and J lost 4 bases. CDR1 and CDR2 from the germline V gene are KGHSY and FQNENV. The CDR3 sequence: CASSAGQGEGYEQYF. The CDR3 nucleotides are TGTGCCAGCAGCGCGGGACAGGGGGAAGGATACGAGCAGTACTTC. Full variable domain (rest looked up from reference TRBV16 and TRBJ2-7): GEEVAQTPKHLVRGEGQKAKLYCAPIKGHSYVFWYQQVLKNEFKFLISFQNENVFDETGMPKERFSAKCLPNSPCSLEIQATKLEDSAVYFCASSAGQGEGYEQYFGPGTRLTVT.

The chain joins TRBV5-1 to TRBJ2-5; 15 bases agree with TRBD2. This CDR3 has 21 residues. After removal of 0 bases from V and 2 bases from J, the junction contained 14 bases not matched to a gene. CDR1 SGHRS and CDR2 YFSETQ come from the germline V gene. CDR3 DNA: TGCGCCAGCAGCTTGGTAAGTTCGGCAGCGGGGACTAGCGGGGGGCAAGAGACCCAGTACTTC. Its translation: CASSLVSSAAGTSGGQETQYF.

This chain connects TRBV7-2 to TRBJ2-5; TRBD1 is a possible D gene (5 bases). Germline V gives CDR1 SGHTA, CDR2 FQGNSA. V dropped 10 bases and J dropped 5 bases, with 17 bases sitting between them. The CDR3 extends over 13 amino acids. The CDR3, as DNA: TGTGCCATTTCCCAGGGCTTCACCGAGACCCAGTACTTC. It encodes CAISQGFTETQYF.

This chain joins TRBV7-7 and TRBJ2-7, with D perhaps matching TRBD2 (6 bases). This CDR3 is 17 amino acids long. Looked up from germline, CDR1 is SSHAT and CDR2 is FNYEAQ (reference sequence). V was shortened by 1 base and J by 2 bases, with 18 bases between the two germline ends. CDR3 DNA: TGTGCCAGCAGCTTAGGGGGGACTCCTTTTGGCCCCTACGAGCAGTACTTC. Its protein is CASSLGGTPFGPYEQYF.

This chain joins TRBV9 and TRBJ2-7; D possibly uses TRBD1 or TRBD2 (6 bases each). CDR1 is SGDLS and CDR2 is YYNGEE in the germline V gene. The CDR3 runs to 15 residues. With 5 bases removed from V and 1 base from J, the gap between germline ends came to 16 bases. CDR3 amino acids: CASSPRGGPSYEQYF. The CDR3, as DNA: TGTGCCAGCAGTCCCCGAGGGGGGCCGTCCTACGAGCAGTACTTC.

This clone has more than one count but fewer than ten. This chain connects TRBV6-2 or TRBV6-3 to TRBJ2-3, with 8 bases matching TRBD2. V trimming: 3 bases; J trimming: 1 base; junction bases outside the gene matches: 12. This CDR3 region has 18 residues. The germline CDR1 and CDR2 sequences are MNHEY and SVGEGT. CDR3 DNA sequence: TGTGCCAGCAGTTATCTCGGGGGGGATATCCTCGGCACAGATACGCAGTATTTT. Protein product: CASSYLGGDILGTDTQYF.

The count of this clone is one. J is TRBJ1-2 and V is TRBV5-6; D remains ambiguous. The CDR3 has 13 amino acids. In germline, CDR1 is SGHDT, CDR2 YYEEEE. The V gene lost 4 bases and the J gene lost 2 bases, with 9 bases spanning the gap. CDR3 DNA: TGTGCCAGCAGCCGACCAGACAACTATGGCTACACCTTC. Translation gives CASSRPDNYGYTF. Based on the CDR3 plus reference TRBV5-6 and TRBJ1-2, the full variable domain is DAGVTQSPTHLIKTRGQQVTLRCSPKSGHDTVSWYQQALGQGPQFIFQYYEEEERQRGNFPDRFSGHQFPNYSSELNVNALLLGDSALYLCASSRPDNYGYTFGSGTRLTVV.

The V gene is TRBV3-1 (or the pseudogene TRBV3-2), the J gene TRBJ1-6; D uncertain. V was cut by 1 base and J by 15 bases, with 22 bases left in between. The CDR3 length is 16 residues. Germline loops: CDR1 LGHDT, CDR2 YNNKEL (reference sequence). CDR3 protein: CASSQGGSSFAVDLHF. CDR3 nucleotide sequence: TGTGCCAGCAGCCAAGGTGGCAGTAGCTTCGCGGTGGACCTCCACTTT.

The chain joins TRBV9 to TRBJ2-1; unclear D gene. Germline V gene sequence: CDR1 SGDLS, CDR2 YYNGEE. CDR3 length: 14 amino acids. The V end was cut by 4 bases, the J end by 2 bases, with 10 bases between. The CDR3 DNA reads as TGTGCCAGCAGCTATGGCAGAGCCTACAATGAGCAGTTCTTC. Its protein is CASSYGRAYNEQFF. Filled out from reference TRBV9 and TRBJ2-1, the complete variable domain reads DSGVTQTPKHLITATGQRVTLRCSPRSGDLSVYWYQQSLDQGLQFLIQYYNGEERAKGNILERFSAQQFPDLHSELNLSSLELGDSALYFCASSYGRAYNEQFFGPGTRLTVL.

This clone was detected only a few times. The chain links TRBV28 to TRBJ2-5; D may be TRBD1 (7 bases). V dropped 6 bases and J dropped 4 bases, with 18 bases sitting between them. Per germline, CDR1 MDHEN and CDR2 SYDVKM. The CDR3 loop spans 15 amino acids. The DNA for the CDR3 is TGTGCCAGCAGATTAGGGAGACAGGGAGGAGAGACCCAGTACTTC. Its translation is CASRLGRQGGETQYF.

DNA of the CDR3: TGTGCCAGCAGCTTCGTCCCTCAAGGGGAGGCCGGGGAGCTGTTTTTT. It translates to CASSFVPQGEAGELFF. This chain joins TRBV7-8 and TRBJ2-2; TRBD2 is a possible D gene (6 bases). The CDR3 consists of 16 residues. Germline CDR1 reads SGHVS; CDR2 reads FQNEAQ. V lost 3 bases, J lost 6 bases, and 17 bases lay in between.

Note on this clone: Additional DNA sequences in this sample encode the identical CDR3. V usage is TRBV4-3 and J usage is TRBJ1-1; no clear D gene. There are 15 residues in the CDR3. Germline CDR1 is LGHNA and CDR2 is YSLEER. Trimming cost V 1 base and J 1 base, with 10 bases left between them. This CDR3 is CASSQGRGSNTEAFF. The CDR3 nucleotides read TGCGCCAGCAGCCAAGGGAGAGGGTCGAACACTGAAGCTTTCTTT.

CDR3 residues: CASSTRAAASKTQYF. The CDR3 DNA is TGTGCCAGTAGTACTAGGGCGGCGGCCTCGAAGACCCAGTACTTC. The genes are TRBV19 and TRBJ2-5; D gene ambiguous. The CDR3 is made up of 15 amino acids. Trimming cost V 4 bases and J 6 bases, with 18 bases left between them. From germline, CDR1 is LNHDA and CDR2 SQIVND (reference sequence).

The CDR3 spells CASSLGDYGYTF. Written as DNA, the CDR3 is TGTGCCAGCAGCTTGGGGGACTATGGCTACACCTTC. The chain uses TRBV11-2 and TRBJ1-2; perhaps TRBD1 as D (5 bases). The CDR3 contains 12 residues. Trimming took off 3 bases at V and 3 bases at J, with 5 bases between the two ends. Germline loops: CDR1 SGHAT, CDR2 FQNNGV.

The rearrangement links TRBV11-3 to TRBJ2-1; 7 positions match TRBD2. Germline V gene lookup returns CDR1 SGHNT and CDR2 YENEEA. The V segment lost 2 bases and the J segment 8 bases; nucleotides outside the gene matches: 12. CDR3 size: 16 residues. This chain's CDR3 is CASSLSWEPGGDEQFF. DNA of the CDR3: TGTGCCAGCAGCTTATCTTGGGAGCCGGGGGGAGATGAGCAGTTCTTC.

This chain joins TRBV2 and TRBJ1-1; 7 bases agree with TRBD1. After removal of 4 bases from V and 0 bases from J, the junction contained 5 bases not matched to a gene. This CDR3 has 15 amino acids. From germline, CDR1 is SNHLY and CDR2 FYNNEI. CDR3 sequence reads: CASSASGTVNTEAFF. CDR3 coding DNA: TGTGCCAGCAGTGCTTCCGGGACAGTGAACACTGAAGCTTTCTTT.

The table lists this clone with a few counts. The chain couples TRBV29-1 to TRBJ2-7, with TRBD1 as a possible D gene (6 bases). Looked up from germline, CDR1 is SQVTM and CDR2 is ANQGSEA. The CDR3 contains 14 residues. V was trimmed by 3 bases and J by 4 bases, leaving 16 bases between them. The CDR3 region has the DNA TGCAGCGTTGAGGGGGCTTCGGGCTTTTACGAGCAGTACTTC. Protein sequence: CSVEGASGFYEQYF.

Here the CDR3 reads CSVKDSSGNTIYF. The CDR3 nucleotides read TGCAGCGTTAAGGACAGCTCTGGAAACACCATATATTTT. The rearrangement uses TRBV29-1 and TRBJ1-3; D perhaps matches TRBD1 (6 bases). This CDR3 has 13 residues. Germline V gene sequence: CDR1 SQVTM, CDR2 ANQGSEA. With 5 bases removed from V and 0 bases from J, the gap between germline ends came to 8 bases.

The genes are TRBV4-1 and TRBJ2-3; D unclear. The CDR3 has 15 residues. Germline CDR1 and CDR2: MGHRA and YSYEKL. The V and J ends lost 4 bases and 4 bases respectively, with 15 bases between them. The CDR3 spells CASSPAGPPSDTQYF. The DNA for the CDR3 is TGCGCCAGCAGCCCCGCCGGGCCGCCCTCAGATACGCAGTATTTT.

The gene calls are TRBV7-9 and TRBJ1-1; TRBD1 aligns across 10 bases. In germline, CDR1 is SEHNR, CDR2 FQNEAQ (reference sequence). V dropped 4 bases and J dropped 6; count of bases not matched to a gene: 11. This CDR3 contains 16 residues. The CDR3 DNA reads TGTGCCAGCAGCTCCCCCGCGGGACAGGGGACCCCTGAAGCTTTCTTT. This gives the protein CASSSPAGQGTPEAFF.

The chain recombines TRBV28 with TRBJ2-3; unclear D gene. V lost 3 bases, J lost 3 bases, and 16 bases lay in between. Germline CDR1 MDHEN, CDR2 SYDVKM. The CDR3 length is 16 residues. The CDR3 DNA reads TGTGCCAGCAGTTTGCGGAGACTTGCCACTACAGATACGCAGTATTTT. It specifies CASSLRRLATTDTQYF.

This clone occurred a few times. The chain combines TRBV5-1 with TRBJ1-2, with 7 positions matching TRBD1. V trimming: 4 bases; J trimming: 3 bases; junction bases outside the gene matches: 12. CDR3 length: 16 residues. Germline CDR1 and CDR2: SGHRS and YFSETQ. In DNA, the CDR3 is TGCGCCAGCAGCGATAGCCGGGACAGTCTCTACTATGGCTACACCTTC. It translates to CASSDSRDSLYYGYTF. The full variable domain, its missing parts supplied by reference TRBV5-1 and TRBJ1-2, is KAGVTQTPRYLIKTRGQQVTLSCSPISGHRSVSWYQQTPGQGLQFLFEYFSETQRNKGNFPGRFSGRQFSNSRSEMNVSTLELGDSALYLCASSDSRDSLYYGYTFGSGTRLTVV.

In DNA, the CDR3 is TGTGCCTCGACTAGCGGGGGTTATCAAGAGACCCAGTACTTC. Protein: CASTSGGYQETQYF. The chain is built from TRBV30 and TRBJ2-5; TRBD2 matches 12 bases. Losses at the gene ends were 7 bases for V and 2 bases for J; bases not matched to a gene: 5. This CDR3 is 14 amino acids long. Germline CDR1 GTSNPN, CDR2 SVGIG (reference sequence).

The CDR3 sequence is CASSLRRGSEAFF. Here the CDR3 DNA reads TGTGCCAGCAGCCTCCGAAGGGGGAGTGAAGCTTTCTTT. The chain is built from TRBV7-6 and TRBJ1-1; D perhaps matches TRBD1 (6 bases). The CDR3 covers 13 residues. Germline V gene lookup returns CDR1 SGHVS and CDR2 FNYEAQ. The V end lost 5 bases, the J end lost 7 bases, and 14 bases lay between the germline ends.

The rearrangement links TRBV4-3 to TRBJ1-5; D is undetermined. V was clipped by 4 bases and J by 4 bases, with 8 bases between them. The CDR3 length is 13 residues. Germline-derived CDR1 and CDR2 are LGHNA and YSLEER. CDR3 amino acids: CASSLDPNQPQHF. Here the CDR3 DNA reads TGCGCCAGCAGCCTTGACCCGAATCAGCCCCAGCATTTT.

The chain carries TRBV5-4 and TRBJ1-6; possible D gene TRBD1, 6 bases. The V gene lost 0 bases and the J gene lost 7 bases, with 8 bases spanning the gap. This CDR3 region has 14 residues. Germline V CDR1 and CDR2: SGHNT, YYREEE (reference sequence). The CDR3 DNA sequence: TGTGCCAGCAGCTTGGACAGGGCGAATTCACCCCTCCACTTT. Amino acids: CASSLDRANSPLHF.

This sequence joins TRBV19 and TRBJ1-5; D unresolved. Trimming removed 1 base from V and 0 bases from J, with 7 bases in between. The V gene's germline CDR1 is LNHDA and CDR2 SQIVND (reference sequence). The CDR3 spans 15 residues. The CDR3 sequence is CASSIVEFSNQPQHF. The CDR3 nucleotides read TGTGCCAGTAGTATAGTGGAGTTTAGCAATCAGCCCCAGCATTTT.

The genes are TRBV4-3 and TRBJ1-6; D might be TRBD1 (6 bases). V was trimmed by 4 bases and J by 9 bases, leaving 13 bases between them. The V gene's germline CDR1 is LGHNA and CDR2 YSLEER. The CDR3 totals 14 residues. CDR3 sequence: CASSPGGRSSPLHF. CDR3 nucleotide sequence: TGCGCCAGCAGCCCTGGGGGGCGGAGTTCACCCCTCCACTTT.

This clone was seen many times. The chain recombines TRBV4-3 with TRBJ1-5; possibly TRBD1 for D (5 bases). Germline assignment: CDR1 LGHNA and CDR2 YSLEER. The CDR3 sequence is 16 residues long. Trimming stripped 0 bases from V and 6 bases from J, with 15 bases between. The CDR3 loop is CASSQDMGGVAQPQHF. The CDR3 DNA reads as TGCGCCAGCAGCCAAGATATGGGGGGAGTTGCTCAGCCCCAGCATTTT.

The chain couples TRBV29-1 to TRBJ1-1; D may be TRBD1 (6 bases). In germline, CDR1 is SQVTM, CDR2 ANQGSEA. Trimming removed 6 bases from V and 4 bases from J, with 21 bases in between. CDR3 length: 15 residues. The DNA of the CDR3 is TGCAGCGTCCAGTCAAACAGGGTAAGGTTCACTGAAGCTTTCTTT. Amino acids: CSVQSNRVRFTEAFF.